The T cell receptor (beta chain) under discussion was sequenced for a study of shared T cell receptors in the human thymus (dated by TCRdb to about 2021). In the study overall: The study examined how self-reactive, shared T-cell receptor alpha chains are generated in the human thymus.

Receptor amplification or capture employed the immunoSEQ multiplex PCR assay. What TCRdb holds here is the immuneACCESS table cut down to in-frame rearrangements. Part of the clones is not present; checked against another copy, under half of the missing clones reflect an unresolved V gene, and the others are unexplained. The sample table holds 500,000 to 550,000 clones, of which roughly 74% were seen once. The ten largest clonotypes hold around 0.012% of the sample. The cysteine opens and the phenylalanine closes a CDR3 of 17 amino acids. Only the CDR3 portion is preserved as DNA: 51 bases, with reading frame beginning at the first base. Per the germline V gene (reference sequence), SEHNR is the CDR1 and FQNEAQ is the CDR2. The V end gives up 4 bases and the J end 4 bases, leaving 8 bases in the junction not matched to a gene. On this clone: Its antigen remains unidentified. The record has no base qualities; no much larger clone is one base away.

This sample was also put to use in a study of human thymus T cells. The second study reports: The donors were immunologically healthy infants in Finland who had open corrective cardiac surgery for congenital heart defects. Thymus tissue was collected as surgical resects that were removed during corrective cardiac surgery. Usage of V and J gene segments appeared to be biased in both the thymic and the peripheral blood repertoires. The related research reported highly overlapping thymic TCR repertoires among unrelated individuals. TCR alpha and beta repertoires from about 8 infant thymus samples and a few related peripheral blood samples were characterized in the study. Donor ages ranging from about 7 to 244 days were recorded, and several male and two female infants were included in the cohort. Thymocytes were released mechanically from tissue and stored at -70 °C as pellets of roughly 8.5-32 million cells. Genomic DNA was extracted from frozen cell pellets with a QIAsymphony instrument. The immunoSEQ multiplex PCR assay was used to amplify the TCRB and TCRAD loci from a standardized quantity of quality-controlled genomic DNA. The amplicons covered the V(D)J region and were long enough to include the CDR3 and to identify the V and J genes. Through the commercial immunoSEQ service, the amplicons were sequenced on an Illumina platform. Primer bias and sequencing errors were corrected as previously described, and TCRAD and TCRB definitions were based on the IMGT database. Repertoires were analysed with immunoSEQ Analyzer 3.0 and VDJTools, covering basic statistics, V/J segment usage, diversity estimates, rarefaction and pairwise overlap. Diversity was estimated with Chao1, ChaoE, Efron-Thisted, Shannon and inverse Simpson indices, and also on datasets down-sampled to the smallest sample. Repertoire overlap was assessed by strict matching of CDR3 nucleotide sequence, V gene and J gene, and clustering was done by Jaccard-based multidimensional scaling. On average, approximately 790,000 unique TCRB clonotypes were obtained from thymus samples, compared with approximately 80,000 from blood samples.

This TCR derives from a boy younger than two with a congenital heart defect. Donor details come from another sample of the same person, matched by shared clones. The sequencing sample was made of thymocytes. The chain is encoded by TRBV7-9 joined to TRBJ2-7; TRBD2 aligns with 15 central bases. The DNA reads TGTGCCAGCAGCTCCTCCTCCGGACTAGCGGGAGGGTACGAGCAGTACTTC. It specifies CASSSSSGLAGGYEQYF.